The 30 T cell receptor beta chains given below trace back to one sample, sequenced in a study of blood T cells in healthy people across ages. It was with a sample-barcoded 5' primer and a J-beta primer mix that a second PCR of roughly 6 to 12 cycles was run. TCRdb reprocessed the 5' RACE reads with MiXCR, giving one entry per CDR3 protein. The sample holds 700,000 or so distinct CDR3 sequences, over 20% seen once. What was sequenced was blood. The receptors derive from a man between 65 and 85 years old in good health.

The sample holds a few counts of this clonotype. In nucleotides, the CDR3 is TGCGCCAGCTGGCGGGAGGCAGATACGCAGTATTTT. This gives the protein CASWREADTQYF. The V and J genes are TRBV5-1 and TRBJ2-3; 8 nucleotides line up with TRBD2. This CDR3 contains 12 residues. The J segment lost 4 bases and the V segment lost 7 bases, leaving 2 bases of the junction unmatched. Germline V gives CDR1 SGHRS, CDR2 YFSETQ.

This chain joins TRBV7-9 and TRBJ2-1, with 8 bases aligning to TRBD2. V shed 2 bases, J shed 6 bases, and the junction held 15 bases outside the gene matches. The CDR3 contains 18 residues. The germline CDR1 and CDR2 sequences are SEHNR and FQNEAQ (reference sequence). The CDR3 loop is CASSLPAASGGGSNEQFF. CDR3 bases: TGTGCCAGCAGCTTACCCGCGGCCAGCGGGGGAGGGAGCAATGAGCAGTTCTTC.

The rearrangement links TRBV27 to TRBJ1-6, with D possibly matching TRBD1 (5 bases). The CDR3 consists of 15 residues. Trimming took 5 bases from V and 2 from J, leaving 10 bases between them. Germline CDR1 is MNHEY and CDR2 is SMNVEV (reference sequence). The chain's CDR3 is CASSTSGPYNSPLHF. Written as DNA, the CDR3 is TGTGCCAGCAGTACCTCGGGGCCCTATAATTCACCCCTCCACTTT.

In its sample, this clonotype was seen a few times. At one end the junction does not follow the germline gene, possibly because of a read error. DNA for the CDR3: TGTGCCGGCAGTCGTCTAGCGGGAGTCGGAGAGCAGTTCTTC. Translation: CAGSRLAGVGEQFF. V and J are TRBV6-5 and TRBJ2-1, with 10 positions matching TRBD2. The V gene's germline CDR1 is MNHEY and CDR2 SVGAGI. CDR3 size: 14 residues.

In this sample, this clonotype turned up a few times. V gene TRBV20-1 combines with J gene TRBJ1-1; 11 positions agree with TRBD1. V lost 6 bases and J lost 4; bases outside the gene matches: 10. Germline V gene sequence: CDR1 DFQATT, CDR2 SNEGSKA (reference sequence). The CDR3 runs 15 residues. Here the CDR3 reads CSAQTGTGGITEAFF. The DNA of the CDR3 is TGCAGTGCGCAGACCGGGACAGGGGGAATCACTGAAGCTTTCTTT.

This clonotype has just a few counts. CDR3 in amino acids: CASSEPSGETQYF. CDR3 sequence (DNA): TGTGCCAGCAGTGAACCTAGTGGGGAGACCCAGTACTTC. V gene TRBV2 combines with J gene TRBJ2-5; D unclear. The CDR3 totals 13 residues. V was trimmed by 2 bases and J by 5 bases, leaving 9 bases between them. The V gene's germline CDR1 is SNHLY and CDR2 FYNNEI.

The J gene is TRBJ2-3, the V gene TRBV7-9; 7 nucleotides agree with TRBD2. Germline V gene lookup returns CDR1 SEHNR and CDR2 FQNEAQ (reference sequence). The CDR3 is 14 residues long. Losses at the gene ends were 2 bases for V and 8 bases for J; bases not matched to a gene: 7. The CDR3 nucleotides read TGTGCCAGCAGCTTAAGGCGGGAGATCCTTACGCAGTATTTT. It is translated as CASSLRREILTQYF.

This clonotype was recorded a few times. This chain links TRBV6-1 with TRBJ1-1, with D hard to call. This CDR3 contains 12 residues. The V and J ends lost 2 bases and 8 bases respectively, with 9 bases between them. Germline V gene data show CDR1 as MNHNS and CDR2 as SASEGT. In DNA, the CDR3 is TGTGCCAGCAGTGAAAGAACACTCGAAGCTTTCTTT. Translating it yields CASSERTLEAFF.

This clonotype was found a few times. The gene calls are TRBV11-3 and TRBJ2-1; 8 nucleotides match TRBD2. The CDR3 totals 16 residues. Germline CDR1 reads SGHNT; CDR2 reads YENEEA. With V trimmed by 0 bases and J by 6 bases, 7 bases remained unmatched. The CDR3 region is CASSLERVAGINEQFF. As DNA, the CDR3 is TGTGCCAGCAGCTTAGAACGGGTAGCGGGAATCAATGAGCAGTTCTTC.

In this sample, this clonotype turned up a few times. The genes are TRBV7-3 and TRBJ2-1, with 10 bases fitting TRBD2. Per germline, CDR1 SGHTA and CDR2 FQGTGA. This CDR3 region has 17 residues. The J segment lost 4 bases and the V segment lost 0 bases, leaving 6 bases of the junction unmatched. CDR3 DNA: TGTGCCAGCAGCTTAACGGTAGCTAGCGGGAGTTACAATGAGCAGTTCTTC. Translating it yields CASSLTVASGSYNEQFF.

The CDR3 protein is CASSKSSRGTNQPQHF. In DNA, the CDR3 is TGTGCCAGCAGCAAATCTAGCAGGGGGACGAATCAGCCCCAGCATTTT. The genes are TRBV21-1 and TRBJ1-5; the listed D gene, TRBD1, was not tested against the DNA. TRBV21-1 is noted as a pseudogene. This CDR3 is 16 amino acids long.

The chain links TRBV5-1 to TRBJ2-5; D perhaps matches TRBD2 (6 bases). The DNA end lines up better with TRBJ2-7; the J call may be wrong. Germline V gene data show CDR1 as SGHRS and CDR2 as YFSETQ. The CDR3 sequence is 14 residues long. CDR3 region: CASSPEWGAYEQYF. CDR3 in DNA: TGCGCCAGCAGTCCCGAATGGGGGGCCTACGAGCAGTACTTC.

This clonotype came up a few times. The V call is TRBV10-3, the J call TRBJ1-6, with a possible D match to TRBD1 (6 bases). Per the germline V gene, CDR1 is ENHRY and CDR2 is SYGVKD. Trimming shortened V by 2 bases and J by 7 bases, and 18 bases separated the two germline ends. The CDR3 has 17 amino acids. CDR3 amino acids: CAISEGQSRARNSPLHF. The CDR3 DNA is TGTGCCATCAGTGAGGGACAGTCTCGCGCGAGGAATTCACCCCTCCACTTT.

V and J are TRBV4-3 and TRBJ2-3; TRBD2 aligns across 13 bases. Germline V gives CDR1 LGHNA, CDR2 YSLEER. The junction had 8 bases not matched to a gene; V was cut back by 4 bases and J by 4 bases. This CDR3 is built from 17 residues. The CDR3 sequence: CASSPTLAGGLSDTQYF. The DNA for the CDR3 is TGCGCCAGCAGCCCGACACTAGCGGGAGGGCTGTCAGATACGCAGTATTTT.

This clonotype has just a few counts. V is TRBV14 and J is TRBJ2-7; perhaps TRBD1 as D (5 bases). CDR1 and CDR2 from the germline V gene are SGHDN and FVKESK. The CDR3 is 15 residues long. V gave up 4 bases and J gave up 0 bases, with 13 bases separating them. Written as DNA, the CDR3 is TGTGCCAGCAGCCCCCAGGGTTCCCTCTCCTACGAGCAGTACTTC. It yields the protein CASSPQGSLSYEQYF.

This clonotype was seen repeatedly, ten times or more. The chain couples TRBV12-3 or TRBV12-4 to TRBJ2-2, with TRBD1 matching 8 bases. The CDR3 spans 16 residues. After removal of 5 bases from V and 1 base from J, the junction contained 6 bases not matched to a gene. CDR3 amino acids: CASSTRDRKNTGELFF. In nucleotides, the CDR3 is TGTGCCAGCAGTACCCGGGACAGGAAGAACACCGGGGAGCTGTTTTTT.

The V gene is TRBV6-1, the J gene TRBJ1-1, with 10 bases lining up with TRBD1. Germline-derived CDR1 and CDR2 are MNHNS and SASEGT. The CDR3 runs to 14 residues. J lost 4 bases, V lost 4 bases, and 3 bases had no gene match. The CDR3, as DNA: TGTGCCAGCAGTGGACAGGGGGCGCGCACTGAAGCTTTCTTT. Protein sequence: CASSGQGARTEAFF.

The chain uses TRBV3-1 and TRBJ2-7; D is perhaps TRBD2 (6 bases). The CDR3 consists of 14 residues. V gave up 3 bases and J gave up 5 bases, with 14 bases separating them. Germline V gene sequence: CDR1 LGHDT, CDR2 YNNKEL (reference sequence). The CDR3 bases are TGTGCCAGCAGCCATTCCGGGAGCAGGAACGAGCAGTACGTC. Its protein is CASSHSGSRNEQYV.

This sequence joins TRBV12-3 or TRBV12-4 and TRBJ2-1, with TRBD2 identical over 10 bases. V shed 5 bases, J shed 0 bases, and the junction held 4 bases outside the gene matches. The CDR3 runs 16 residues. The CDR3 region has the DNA TGTGCCAGCAGTCCGGGACTAGCGCTCTCCTACAATGAGCAGTTCTTC. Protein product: CASSPGLALSYNEQFF.

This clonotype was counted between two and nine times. This CDR3 is CASSQGGYSYNEQFF. The CDR3 bases are TGTGCCAGCAGCCAAGGCGGATACAGCTACAATGAGCAGTTCTTC. This chain links TRBV3-1 with TRBJ2-1, with no clear D. CDR1 is LGHDT, CDR2 YNNKEL, per germline (reference sequence). There are 15 residues in the CDR3. V was cut by 1 base and J by 3 bases, with 10 bases left in between.

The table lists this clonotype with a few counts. The CDR3 here is CASSPAFKSSYNEQFF. The DNA of the CDR3 is TGTGCCAGCAGCCCCGCGTTCAAAAGCTCCTACAATGAGCAGTTCTTC. The rearrangement joins TRBV7-2 to TRBJ2-1; no firm D call. Germline loops: CDR1 SGHTA, CDR2 FQGNSA. The CDR3 runs 16 residues. Deletions cut 5 bases from V and 0 bases from J, with 14 bases between.

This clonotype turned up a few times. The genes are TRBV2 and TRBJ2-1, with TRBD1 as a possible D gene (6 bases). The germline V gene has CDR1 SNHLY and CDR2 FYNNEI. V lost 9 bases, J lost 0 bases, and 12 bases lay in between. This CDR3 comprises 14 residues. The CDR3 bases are TGTGCCAGTTATACAGGGCCCTCCTACAATGAGCAGTTCTTC. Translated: CASYTGPSYNEQFF.

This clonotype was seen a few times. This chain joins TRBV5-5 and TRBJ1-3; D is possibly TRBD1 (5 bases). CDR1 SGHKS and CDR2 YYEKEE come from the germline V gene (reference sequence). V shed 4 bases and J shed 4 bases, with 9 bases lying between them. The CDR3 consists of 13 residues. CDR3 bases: TGTGCCAGCAGCCCGGGGCGAGGAAACACCATATATTTT. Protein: CASSPGRGNTIYF.

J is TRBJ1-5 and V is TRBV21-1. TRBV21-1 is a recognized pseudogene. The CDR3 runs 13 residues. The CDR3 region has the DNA TGTGCCAGCAATAGGGAAAGCAATCAGCCCCAGCATTTT. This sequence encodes CASNRESNQPQHF.

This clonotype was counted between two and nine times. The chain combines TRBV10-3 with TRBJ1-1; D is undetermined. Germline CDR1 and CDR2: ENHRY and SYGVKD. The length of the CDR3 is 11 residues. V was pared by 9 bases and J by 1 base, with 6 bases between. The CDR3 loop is CAISANTEAFF. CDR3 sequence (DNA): TGTGCCATATCCGCGAACACTGAAGCTTTCTTT.

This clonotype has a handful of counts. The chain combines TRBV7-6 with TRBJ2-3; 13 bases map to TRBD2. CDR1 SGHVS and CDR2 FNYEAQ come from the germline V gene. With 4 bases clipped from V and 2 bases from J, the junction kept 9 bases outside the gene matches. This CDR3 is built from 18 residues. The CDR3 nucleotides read TGTGCCAGCAGCTCAGTACCGGGACTAGCGGGATCCACAGATACGCAGTATTTT. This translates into CASSSVPGLAGSTDTQYF.

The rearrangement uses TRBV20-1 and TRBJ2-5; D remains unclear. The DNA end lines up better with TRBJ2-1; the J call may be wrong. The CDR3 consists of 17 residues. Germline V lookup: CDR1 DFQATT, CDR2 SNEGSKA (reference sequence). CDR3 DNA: TGCAGTGCTAGAACAGATCGCCCCTACAAAACTGGGAATGAGCAGTTCTTC. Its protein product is CSARTDRPYKTGNEQFF.

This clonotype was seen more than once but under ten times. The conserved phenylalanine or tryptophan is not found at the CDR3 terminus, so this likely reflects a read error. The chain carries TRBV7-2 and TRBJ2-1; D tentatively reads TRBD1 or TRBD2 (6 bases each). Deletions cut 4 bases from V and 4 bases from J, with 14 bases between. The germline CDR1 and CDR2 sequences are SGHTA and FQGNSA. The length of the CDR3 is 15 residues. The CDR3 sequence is CASSSLRGTYNEQFL. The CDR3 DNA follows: TGTGCCAGCAGCTCGTTAAGGGGGACTTACAATGAGCAGTTCCTC.

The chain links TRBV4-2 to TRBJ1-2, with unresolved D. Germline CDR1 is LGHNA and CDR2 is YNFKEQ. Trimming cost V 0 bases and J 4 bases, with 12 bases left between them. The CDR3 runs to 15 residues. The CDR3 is CASSQEGYGGYGYTF. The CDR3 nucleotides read TGTGCCAGCAGCCAAGAGGGATATGGAGGCTATGGCTACACCTTC.

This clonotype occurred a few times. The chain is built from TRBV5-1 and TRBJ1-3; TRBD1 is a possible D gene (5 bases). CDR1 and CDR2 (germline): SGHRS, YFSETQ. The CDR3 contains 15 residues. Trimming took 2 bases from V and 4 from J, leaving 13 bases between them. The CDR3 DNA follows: TGCGCCAGCAGCTTTTCAGGGCAGACCGGAAACACCATATATTTT. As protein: CASSFSGQTGNTIYF.